This record covers a single T cell receptor (beta chain). The antigen is unknown. This sample was taken from a study of cytomegalovirus exposure and HLA in healthy donors. Study results and caveats: Some V segments could not be told apart, so they were left out, TRBV6-2 and TRBV6-3 among them. For TCR beta chains, V- and J-gene trimming was later linked to a missense DCLRE1C variant.

Trimming removed 1 base at V and 4 bases at J, with 10 bases between. The CDR3 runs to 14 residues. The germline gives CDR1 MGHRA, CDR2 YSYEKL. The PCR contained 60 Vbeta and 13 Jbeta primers. In the authors' workflow: In a later analysis, roughly 11 million of approximately 80 million unique beta chains occurred in at least two donors. Produced via immunoSEQ multiplex PCR; TCRdb's table is partial and in-frame only. V and J calls and clone size follow that table, whereas D and trimming were derived from the DNA. The sample holds over 120,000 clones, roughly 70% seen once. V gene TRBV4-1 combines with J gene TRBJ1-2, with D possibly matching TRBD1 (5 bases). The TCR was taken from a man between 18 and 35 years old in good health and CMV-seropositive. Specimen: PBMCs. Here the CDR3 DNA reads TGCGCCAGCAGCCAAGTACAGGCGACCTATGGCTACACCTTC. It codes for CASSQVQATYGYTF.